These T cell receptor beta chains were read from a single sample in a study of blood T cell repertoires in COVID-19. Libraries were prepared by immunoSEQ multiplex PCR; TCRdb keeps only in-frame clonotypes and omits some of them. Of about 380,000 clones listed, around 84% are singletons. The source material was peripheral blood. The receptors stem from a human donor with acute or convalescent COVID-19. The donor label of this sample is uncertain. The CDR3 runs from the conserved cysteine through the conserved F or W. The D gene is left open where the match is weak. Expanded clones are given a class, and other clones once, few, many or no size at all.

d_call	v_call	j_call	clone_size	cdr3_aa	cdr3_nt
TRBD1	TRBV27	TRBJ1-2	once	CASSLGDRGPDGYTF	TGTGCCAGCAGTTTAGGGGACAGGGGGCCTGATGGCTACACCTTC
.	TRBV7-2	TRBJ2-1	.	CASSFATSSYNEQFF	TGTGCCAGCAGCTTCGCTACTAGCTCCTACAATGAGCAGTTCTTC
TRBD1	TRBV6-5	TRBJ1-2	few	CASSYSRTGAGGYTF	TGTGCCAGCAGTTACTCGAGGACAGGGGCAGGGGGCTACACCTTC
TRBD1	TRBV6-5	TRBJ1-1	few	CASSSPGTGGRAFF	TGTGCCAGCAGTTCTCCGGGGACAGGAGGGAGAGCTTTCTTT
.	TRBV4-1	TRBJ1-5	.	CASSPRGVTPNQPQHF	TGCGCCAGCAGCCCCCGCGGAGTTACTCCCAATCAGCCCCAGCATTTT
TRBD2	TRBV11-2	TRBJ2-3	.	CASSASGTPTDTQYF	TGTGCCAGCAGCGCCAGCGGGACCCCCACAGATACGCAGTATTTT
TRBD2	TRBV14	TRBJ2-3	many	CASSQDQTSGALSTDTQYF	TGTGCCAGCAGCCAAGATCAAACTAGCGGCGCCCTTAGCACAGATACGCAGTATTTT
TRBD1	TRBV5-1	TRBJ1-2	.	CASSSQGVDGYTF	TGCGCCAGCAGCTCTCAGGGGGTAGACGGCTACACCTTC
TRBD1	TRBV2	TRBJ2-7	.	CASRAAGTGNYEQYF	TGTGCCAGCCGAGCGGCCGGGACAGGGAACTACGAGCAGTACTTC
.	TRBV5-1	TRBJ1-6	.	CASSPDDRPPLHF	TGCGCCAGCAGCCCCGACGACAGACCACCCCTCCACTTT
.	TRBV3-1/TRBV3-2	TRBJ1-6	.	CASSQDGGSSYNSPLHF	TGTGCCAGCAGCCAAGATGGGGGCAGCAGCTATAATTCACCCCTCCACTTT
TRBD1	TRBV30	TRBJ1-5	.	CAWSLGSLGQGNQPQHF	TGTGCCTGGAGTCTTGGGTCCCTCGGACAGGGCAATCAGCCCCAGCATTTT
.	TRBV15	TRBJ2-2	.	CATSRDHGELFF	TGTGCCACCAGCAGAGATCACGGGGAGCTGTTTTTT
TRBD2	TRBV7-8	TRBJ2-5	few	CASSLVLGLAEVRAQYF	TGTGCCAGCAGCTTAGTTTTGGGACTAGCGGAGGTGCGAGCCCAGTACTTC
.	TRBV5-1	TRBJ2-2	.	CASSLIAGASTGELFF	TGCGCCAGCAGCTTAATCGCAGGGGCTTCCACCGGGGAGCTGTTTTTT
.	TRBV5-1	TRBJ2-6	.	CASSLAVQAGANVLTF	TGCGCCAGCAGCTTGGCCGTACAGGCTGGGGCCAACGTCCTGACTTTC
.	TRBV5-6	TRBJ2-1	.	CASSRLDNEQFF	TGTGCCAGCAGCCGGCTAGACAATGAGCAGTTCTTC
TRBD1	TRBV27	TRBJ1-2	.	CASSFGPGQGARGYTF	TGTGCCAGCAGTTTCGGTCCGGGACAGGGTGCCCGTGGCTACACCTTC
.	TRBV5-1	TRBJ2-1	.	CASSLGGIYNEQFF	TGCGCCAGCAGCTTGGGCGGGATTTACAATGAGCAGTTCTTC
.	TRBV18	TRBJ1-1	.	CASSYEIPGNTEAFF	TGTGCCAGCTCATACGAGATCCCGGGGAACACTGAAGCTTTCTTT
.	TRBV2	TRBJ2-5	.	CASSREQTAQETQYF	TGTGCCAGCAGCCGAGAACAGACAGCGCAAGAGACCCAGTACTTC
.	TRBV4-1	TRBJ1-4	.	CASSQERGQFYEKLFF	TGCGCCAGCAGCCAAGAGAGGGGACAATTTTATGAAAAACTGTTTTTT
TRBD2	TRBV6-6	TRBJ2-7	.	CASSSSGRAVYEQYF	TGTGCCAGCTCCTCTAGCGGGAGGGCCGTTTACGAGCAGTACTTC
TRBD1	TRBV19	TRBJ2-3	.	CASKGQGMGTDTQYF	TGTGCCAGTAAGGGACAGGGGATGGGCACAGATACGCAGTATTTT
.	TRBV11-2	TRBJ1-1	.	CASSRIQRVMNTEAFF	TGTGCCAGCAGCCGAATCCAACGGGTCATGAACACTGAAGCTTTCTTT
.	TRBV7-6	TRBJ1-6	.	CASSLSPPGQRNSPLHF	TGTGCCAGCAGCTTAAGTCCGCCTGGACAGCGTAATTCACCCCTCCACTTT
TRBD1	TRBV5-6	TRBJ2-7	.	CASSIRDSPYEQYF	TGTGCCAGCAGCATCCGGGACAGCCCCTACGAGCAGTACTTC
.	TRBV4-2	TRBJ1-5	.	CASSQGSTVNQPQHF	TGTGCCAGCAGCCAAGGTTCGACAGTGAATCAGCCCCAGCATTTT
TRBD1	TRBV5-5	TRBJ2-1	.	CASNPITGTANNEQFF	TGTGCCAGCAACCCAATCACCGGGACAGCAAACAATGAGCAGTTCTTC
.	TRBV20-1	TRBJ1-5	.	CSASSGGPQPQHF	TGCAGTGCTAGTTCGGGGGGGCCTCAGCCCCAGCATTTT
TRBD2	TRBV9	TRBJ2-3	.	CASSSRPGGAGGRDTQYF	TGTGCCAGCAGCTCCCGTCCGGGGGGAGCGGGGGGCCGGGATACGCAGTATTTT
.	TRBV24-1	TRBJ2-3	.	CATSQGYTQYF	TGTGCCACCAGTCAGGGATATACGCAGTATTTT
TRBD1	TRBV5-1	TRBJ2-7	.	CASSLTGQGRSAGTRQYF	TGCGCCAGCAGCTTGACGGGACAGGGGAGATCGGCTGGGACAAGGCAGTACTTC
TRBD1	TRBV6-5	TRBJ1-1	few	CASQSQGGTEAFF	TGTGCCAGTCAATCCCAGGGGGGCACTGAAGCTTTCTTT
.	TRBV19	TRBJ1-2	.	CASRGTGENGYTF	TGTGCCAGTAGGGGAACAGGAGAAAATGGCTACACCTTC
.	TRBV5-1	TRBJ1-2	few	CASRLAGTTNYGYTF	TGCGCCAGCAGGCTAGCCGGGACAACTAACTATGGCTACACCTTC